Reported below is one T cell receptor (beta chain). This clonotype has at least ten counts. The specificity of this receptor is unknown. It has no much larger one-base neighbor in the sample; base qualities were not kept. The sample's time point label, decoded: newly diagnosed GD, antithyroid drugs for less than 3 months. For both TCR sequencing and RNA sequencing, RNA was extracted from PBMCs in TRIzol. Graves' disease was diagnosed according to American Thyroid Association guidelines. Recruitment of patients was carried out at an endocrinology department in Xi'an, China. Each patient gave approximately 9.7 milliliters of peripheral blood, collected in an EDTA anticoagulant tube. Ficoll Paque Plus density gradient separation was used to isolate PBMCs, and no further T cell sorting was performed. An Agilent 2100 Bioanalyzer and agarose gel were used to check RNA quality, while a NanoDrop 2000 measured RNA concentration.

Libraries were made using multiplex PCR. Sequenced on an Illumina HiSeq 4000. CDR3 regions were amplified by Arm-PCR with iRepertoire HTBI primers to construct TCR beta libraries. Before sequencing, the PCR products went through gel purification. The study's processing was this. Gene usage analysis of CDR3 amino acid clonotypes used the 62 TRBV and approximately 13 TRBJ segments found across samples. COPE and FqMerger were used to merge the filtered high-quality paired reads into contigs. BLAST was used to align contigs to the IMGT TRBV, TRBD and TRBJ reference genes, and CDR3 was defined following IMGT. Highly expanded clones were defined as clonotypes with a frequency above 0.1%. Repertoire diversity was measured by Shannon entropy, and V-J evenness by the Gini coefficient. Clonotypes shared by more than one individual were considered public. TCRdb applied fastp at Q25 and MiXCR to the public reads, then kept only in-frame beta chains. Each entry merges the rows of one CDR3 protein and shows their most common DNA and genes. These V and J calls rely on TCRdb rather than the paper's analysis. For this sample the table gives 350,000 to 550,000 distinct CDR3 sequences, of which 13% to 15% were detected only once. Of the sample, roughly 15% is held by the ten largest clones.

Trimmed from V: 5 bases; trimmed from J: 4 bases; junction bases lacking a gene match: 10. The CDR3 runs 15 residues from the cysteine to the phenylalanine. The CDR3 DNA has 45 bases and is translated from base 1. The germline V gene provides CDR1 MDHEN and CDR2 SYDVKM. This entry comes from a study of regulatory T cells in long-lasting Graves disease (dated by TCRdb to 2020 to 2022). At the level of the whole study: Patients with newly diagnosed Graves' disease had been on antithyroid drugs for under 3 months. A total of about 35 samples underwent TCR sequencing, from around 13 patients with persistent Graves' disease and approximately 20 patients with newly diagnosed Graves' disease. Peripheral blood TCR sequencing and RNA sequencing compared persistent Graves' disease patients with newly diagnosed Graves' disease patients. The study was conducted in China and was registered as a clinical trial. General study outcomes and caveats: Compared with newly diagnosed patients, patients with persistent Graves' disease had lower TCR Shannon entropy and fewer highly expanded clones, which suggests clonal expansion. Persistent disease showed preferential use of TRBV28, TRBJ1-2 and TRBJ2-5, whereas newly diagnosed disease favored TRBV20-1 and TRBJ2-1. Sequencing and analysis were restricted to the TCR beta chain. The small sample size was acknowledged by the authors as a limitation that may reduce accuracy. Only peripheral blood was studied, because thyroid tissue, the primary lesion, was inaccessible. Persistent patients shared more public clonotypes among themselves (around 3,000) than newly diagnosed patients did (more than 850).

These sequences were also reported in another study, on T cells in Graves' hyperthyroidism and ophthalmopathy. The second study's paper adds: A patient counted as having stable Graves' hyperthyroidism if no progression to ophthalmopathy occurred over 18 months of follow-up. The hyperthyroidism patients were between 18 and 65 years old and newly diagnosed, with a disease duration of less than 2 months. Patients with uncontrolled infections, other autoimmune diseases, pregnancy or lactation were excluded. Diagnoses were established on the basis of clinical symptoms, serum thyroxine and TRAb, thyroid ultrasound, and orbital computed tomography. For the first round of RT-PCR on the TCR CDR3, the HTBI primer set was used together with the Qiagen OneStep RT-PCR kit. Most expanded thyroid clonotypes (frequency above 0.001) were also detected in blood, suggesting blood repertoires may reflect thyroid immune responses. A 13 V-J signature model separated ophthalmopathy from stable hyperthyroidism, with approximately 87% sensitivity and about 81% specificity in cross-validation and 80%/75% in testing. In validation, progression to ophthalmopathy was predicted by the model with almost 71% sensitivity and approximately 78% specificity, a median of around 6.5 months before onset. A discovery cohort of fewer than 110 patients, approximately 44 with Graves' ophthalmopathy and about 60 with stable Graves' hyperthyroidism, was used to find distinguishing TCR V-J signatures. An independent validation cohort of 18 to 20 hyperthyroidism patients and over 15 patients who later progressed to ophthalmopathy tested prospective prediction of ophthalmopathy. The roughly 100 discovery patients were randomly divided into training and test sets at a 7:3 ratio. In addition, the study compared T-cell repertoires in thyroid tissue and in blood from several Graves' hyperthyroidism patients. Following sampling, methimazole starting at 30 mg daily was given to hyperthyroidism patients, and high-dose intravenous methylprednisolone was given to ophthalmopathy patients. Libraries were constructed in a second round of multiplex PCR, after which size selection and purification were carried out. Libraries were sequenced paired-end with 100 bp reads on an Illumina HiSeq2000. SOAPnuke was used to process the raw data, with reads discarded if the reads contained adapters or uncalled bases, had a mean Phred below 15, or lacked an exact constant-primer or identifier match. High-quality paired reads were merged using COPE v1.2.5, and each unique nucleotide sequence was defined as a clonotype. MiTCR v1.1 was used to align clonotypes to the IMGT TRBV, TRBD and TRBJ reference segments. Only V-J combinations with frequency above 0.0001, covering 99.2% of repertoires, were analysed. The TCS score was defined as the ratio of F50 (clonal expansion) to E x V (chaos), calculated using BLOSUM62-based TCRdist between CDR3 peptides within each V-J. Welch's t-statistics and random forest reduced 500 to 550 V-J features to 10 to 15, which were used in a naive Bayes classifier (R e1071). No statistical method was used to fix the sample size in advance, and group allocation was not hidden from the investigators. According to the paper, TCR Vbeta CDR3 sequencing was carried out on 135 peripheral blood samples, which came from fewer than 50 ophthalmopathy, 70 to 80 hyperthyroidism and approximately 17 progressor patients.

The material sequenced was peripheral blood mononuclear cells (PBMCs), taken at new diagnosis, from a patient treated with antithyroid drugs. The sequence links TRBV28 to TRBJ2-7; 8 bases in the middle match TRBD1. This TCR was sampled from a woman aged 50 to 60 with Graves disease. Donor details come from another sample of the same person, matched by shared clones. The bases read TGTGCCAGCAGTCATACAGGGGGAAGAAAGTACGAGCAGTACTTC. The translation is CASSHTGGRKYEQYF.